This T cell receptor beta chain is from a study of patients and donors after allogeneic stem cell transplantation. One entry per CDR3 protein, called by TCRdb with MiXCR from the RT-PCR reads. The profile shows 70,000 to 95,000 distinct CDR3 sequences, approximately 5% of them singletons. CDR3 length: 10 residues. Deletions cut 11 bases from V and 8 bases from J, with 11 bases between. Per germline, CDR1 SNHLY and CDR2 FYNNEI. Sequencing was performed on blood, either unsorted or a sorted T cell fraction (not recorded which). The rearrangement joins TRBV2 to TRBJ2-3; no clear D gene. The TCR sequence derives from a human donor who was either an allogeneic HSCT recipient or a stem cell or donor lymphocyte infusion donor (not recorded which). It is not recorded whose cells these are; they may come from a transplant donor. CDR3 in amino acids: CAAARGTQYF. CDR3 in DNA: TGTGCCGCAGCCCGAGGTACGCAGTATTTT.